This record looks at one T cell receptor (beta chain) sequence and its context. This clonotype was picked up many times. It has no known antigen specificity. Base qualities are not recorded, but no much larger clone differs from it by a single base. The data derive from a study of T-cell reconstitution after alpha-beta-depleted transplantation in children (dated by TCRdb to 2015 to 2016). Regarding the complete study: Using TCR repertoire profiling, the study quantitatively followed how T-cell immune reconstitution unfolded in children after TCRalphabeta/CD19-depleted allogeneic hematopoietic cell transplantation.

Reading from cysteine to phenylalanine, the CDR3 counts 14 amino acids. The kept DNA is CDR3 alone, 42 bases in frame from the first base. V and J are trimmed by 5 bases and 0 bases, and the gene matches miss 7 bases of the junction. The germline V gene provides CDR1 SQVTM and CDR2 ANQGSEA. The method was PCR. The listed sequencing device is Illumina HiSeq 2500. To normalize quantification of the TCRbeta repertoire, the TCR libraries were built with molecular barcoding that relied on unique molecular identifiers. TCRdb reran the public reads through fastp at Q25 and MiXCR, keeping productive beta chains. Rows matching on CDR3 protein sequence are summarized as one entry with the most common DNA and genes. The table for this sample lists hundreds of thousands of distinct CDR3 sequences; roughly a tenth of them were counted only once. The top ten hold about 4.3% of the sample.

This sequence originates from a human donor who donated a stem cell graft to a child with acute myeloid leukemia. Rearrangement joined TRBV29-1 to TRBJ2-7; TRBD2 lines up with 7 middle nucleotides. The sample in question was PBMCs from the stem cell graft donor, obtained from the stem cell graft. The DNA sequence is TGCAGCGTTCCTAGCGGAAGGTCCTCCTACGAGCAGTACTTC. This codes for CSVPSGRSSYEQYF.